Listed below are T cell receptor beta chains from one sample, sequenced in a study of cytomegalovirus exposure and HLA in healthy donors. Libraries were prepared by immunoSEQ multiplex PCR; TCRdb keeps only in-frame clonotypes and omits some of them. The data hold approximately 100,000 clones, with around 80% observed a single time. Sequencing input: PBMCs. The receptors shown here come from a male donor in good health and CMV-seropositive. Both conserved end residues are part of each CDR3. D genes are given only for firm matches. Size values are once, few and many counts, or a class for expanded clones, and some rows have none.

d_gene	j_gene	v_gene	abundance	CDR3nt	CDR3aa
.	TRBJ2-2	TRBV7-2	.	TGTGCCAGCAGCTTAGTTGCGGGGCCGGACACCGGGGAGCTGTTTTTT	CASSLVAGPDTGELFF
TRBD1	TRBJ1-4	TRBV28	few	TGTGCCAGCAGTTTTTCGGACAGGGAGGAAAAACTGTTTTTT	CASSFSDREEKLFF
.	TRBJ2-7	TRBV6-6	.	TGTGCCAGCAAACAAACAGGGGAGGTAGACTACGAGCAGTACTTC	CASKQTGEVDYEQYF
TRBD2	TRBJ2-1	TRBV10-3	.	TGTGCCATCAGTGAGTCGGAAAGCGGGGGGACCTACAATGAGCAGTTCTTC	CAISESESGGTYNEQFF
.	TRBJ1-2	TRBV6-5	.	TGTGCCAGCAGTTACAAAGGACAGAAATTCTATGGCTACACCTTC	CASSYKGQKFYGYTF
TRBD2	TRBJ2-3	TRBV27	.	TGTGCCAGCAGTTTCCAACTAGCGATCAGCACAGATACGCAGTATTTT	CASSFQLAISTDTQYF
.	TRBJ1-5	TRBV19	.	TGTGCCGGCCGGACGGGGAATCAGCCCCAGCATTTT	CAGRTGNQPQHF
TRBD1	TRBJ2-2	TRBV19	few	TGTGCCAGTAGACCCACAGGGGCGAACACCGGGGAGCTGTTTTTT	CASRPTGANTGELFF
.	TRBJ1-3	TRBV27	.	TGTGCCAGCAGTTCCAGGGGAAGTTCAGGAAACACCATATATTTT	CASSSRGSSGNTIYF
TRBD1	TRBJ1-6	TRBV6-5	.	TGTGCCAGCAGTTACCTACAGGGGTCACCCCTCCACTTT	CASSYLQGSPLHF
.	TRBJ1-5	TRBV21-1	.	TGTGCCAGCAGCAAAGGTTCTGGACAGGGGGCGTCCAATCAGCCCCAGCATTTT	CASSKGSGQGASNQPQHF
TRBD1	TRBJ2-5	TRBV6-1	few	TGTGCCAGCAGTGAAAATGGCGGGACAGGGGAGGAGACCCAGTACTTC	CASSENGGTGEETQYF
TRBD2	TRBJ2-1	TRBV19	.	TGTGCCAGTAGTAAAAGCGGGACTAGCATTGAGCAGTTCTTC	CASSKSGTSIEQFF
TRBD2	TRBJ2-1	TRBV29-1	.	TGCAGCGCACACGGGTCCCCCACTAGCGGGGGGAACAATGAGCAGTTCTTC	CSAHGSPTSGGNNEQFF
TRBD1	TRBJ1-2	TRBV7-8	.	TGTGCCAGCAGCCCCCGGACAGGAAACTATGGCTACACCTTC	CASSPRTGNYGYTF
.	TRBJ1-4	TRBV7-2	.	TGTGCCAGCAGCTTAGCGGGAGGGTGGTCTGAAAAACTGTTTTTT	CASSLAGGWSEKLFF
TRBD2	TRBJ2-2	TRBV10-1	.	TGCGCCAGCAGTGAGGCGGGGGGGCTCGACACCGGGGAGCTGTTTTTT	CASSEAGGLDTGELFF
TRBD1	TRBJ1-1	TRBV7-8	.	TGTGCCAGCAGCTTAGCAACAGGGGGCCGGGAAGCTTTCTTT	CASSLATGGREAFF
.	TRBJ2-5	TRBV30	.	TGTGCCTGGCAGGCAAGGGAGACCCAGTACTTC	CAWQARETQYF
TRBD1	TRBJ2-5	TRBV5-4	.	TGTGCCAGCACTAAAGGGGGCAGGGGCACAGAAGAGACCCAGTACTTC	CASTKGGRGTEETQYF
.	TRBJ1-1	TRBV6-1	.	TGTGCCAGCAGTGAACTGGAGGGAGCGAACACTGAAGCTTTCTTT	CASSELEGANTEAFF
TRBD2	TRBJ2-3	TRBV25-1	.	TGTGCCAGCCGCAGTAATCTAGCGGAGAACACAGATACGCAGTATTTT	CASRSNLAENTDTQYF
.	TRBJ1-1	TRBV10-2	once	TGCGCCAGCAGAAGAACGGGGGGCCTAAACACTGAAGCTTTCTTT	CASRRTGGLNTEAFF
.	TRBJ2-5	TRBV2	.	TGTGCCAGCAGTGAATCCAGGACTGATAAAGAGACCCAGTACTTC	CASSESRTDKETQYF
TRBD2	TRBJ2-7	TRBV7-9	once	TGTGCCAGCAGCTTAATGACTAGCGGGGCCTACGAGCAGTACTTC	CASSLMTSGAYEQYF
TRBD1	TRBJ1-1	TRBV19	.	TGTGCCAGTGGACCGGACAGGGGCACTGAAGCTTTCTTT	CASGPDRGTEAFF
.	TRBJ1-2	TRBV30	.	TGTGCCTGGAGTGTGGGCAGGGACTATGGCTACACCTTC	CAWSVGRDYGYTF
TRBD1	TRBJ1-1	TRBV28	.	TGTGCCAGCAGTGGGACAGGATCGAACACTGAAGCTTTCTTT	CASSGTGSNTEAFF
TRBD1	TRBJ1-2	TRBV7-2	.	TGTGCCAGCAGCCCAGAGACAGGGGGCTATGGCTACACCTTC	CASSPETGGYGYTF
.	TRBJ2-6	TRBV10-3	once	TGTGCCATCAGAGGACACCACTCTGGGGCCAACGTCCTGACTTTC	CAIRGHHSGANVLTF
TRBD1	TRBJ2-7	TRBV7-9	.	TGTGCCAGCTCGCTGGGGACAGGGTTAAGCGAGCAGTACTTC	CASSLGTGLSEQYF
.	TRBJ2-5	TRBV30	.	TGTGCCTGGACAGGGCGGGAGACCCAGTACTTC	CAWTGRETQYF
TRBD2	TRBJ2-1	TRBV7-8	.	TGTGCCAGCAGCTTATATCCCCCGGGCGGGGGGGCCGACGAGCAGTTCTTC	CASSLYPPGGGADEQFF
.	TRBJ2-6	TRBV5-1	.	TGCGCCAGCAGCTTGACAGTAACTGGGGCCAACGTCCTGACTTTC	CASSLTVTGANVLTF
TRBD2	TRBJ2-1	TRBV6-1	.	TGTGCCAGCAGTGAAGTCAAGCGGGGCTACAATGAGCAGTTCTTC	CASSEVKRGYNEQFF
.	TRBJ2-7	TRBV15	.	TGTGCCACCAGCAGAGTAGATTTTAGGGGCGAGCAGTACTTC	CATSRVDFRGEQYF
TRBD2	TRBJ2-3	TRBV5-1	.	TGCGCCAGCAGCGGCCTGGGGGGGTTTAGCACAGATACGCAGTATTTT	CASSGLGGFSTDTQYF
.	TRBJ1-4	TRBV5-5	.	TGTGCCAGCAGCTTGGCCCAGGGACTGTTTTTT	CASSLAQGLFF
TRBD2	TRBJ2-1	TRBV6-5	.	TGTGCCAGCAGTCTTGCGGGGGGCGCCTACAATGAGCAGTTCTTC	CASSLAGGAYNEQFF
TRBD1	TRBJ2-1	TRBV4-3	.	TGCGCCAGCAGCCAAGTAGGGGACAGGGGGCACAATGAGCAGTTCTTC	CASSQVGDRGHNEQFF
.	TRBJ1-1	TRBV5-4	.	TGTGCCAGCAGCTCGTCAGGTCTGAACACTGAAGCTTTCTTT	CASSSSGLNTEAFF
TRBD2	TRBJ2-7	TRBV19	.	TGTGCCAGTAGTATCGGGGGGGGATCCTACGAGCAGTACTTC	CASSIGGGSYEQYF
TRBD2	TRBJ2-3	TRBV4-2	.	TGTGCCAGCAGCCCGCTGACTAGCGGGGGGACAGATACGCAGTATTTT	CASSPLTSGGTDTQYF
.	TRBJ1-1	TRBV7-8	.	TGTGCCAGCAGCTCCCAACAGGGCACGGAAACTGAAGCTTTCTTT	CASSSQQGTETEAFF
.	TRBJ2-5	TRBV5-1	.	TGCGCCAGCAGCTTGCGACTGCAAGAGCCCCAGTACTTC	CASSLRLQEPQYF
.	TRBJ2-3	TRBV29-1	.	TGCAGCGTGGATGGTGTTCTAGGAGATACGCAGTATTTT	CSVDGVLGDTQYF
.	TRBJ2-5	TRBV6-5	few	TGTGCCAGCAGCCCCGGGGGAGTCCAAGAGACCCAGTACTTC	CASSPGGVQETQYF
.	TRBJ2-7	TRBV29-1	.	TGCAGCGTTGTGAAGGACACAACCTACGAGCAGTACTTC	CSVVKDTTYEQYF
TRBD1	TRBJ2-5	TRBV7-9	once	TGTGCCAGCAGCCCAAACAGGGGGCTGGAGACCCAGTACTTC	CASSPNRGLETQYF
.	TRBJ1-1	TRBV7-9	few	TGTGCCAGCAGCCCTCAATCACAGGCGGGGACTGAAGCTTTCTTT	CASSPQSQAGTEAFF
.	TRBJ1-2	TRBV30	.	TGTGCCTGGAGTGTAAGACAGAATGGCTACACCTTC	CAWSVRQNGYTF
.	TRBJ2-4	TRBV30	.	TGTGCCTGGAGTGTTCGGGGAGCCAAAAACATTCAGTACTTC	CAWSVRGAKNIQYF
TRBD1	TRBJ1-5	TRBV2	.	TGTGCCAGCAACCCGACAGGGCCAGGCAATCAGCCCCAGCATTTT	CASNPTGPGNQPQHF
.	TRBJ2-6	TRBV15	.	TGTGCCACCAGCAGAGATTCGGGTTCTGGGGCCAACGTCCTGACTTTC	CATSRDSGSGANVLTF
TRBD1	TRBJ1-2	TRBV9	.	TGTGCCAGCAGCTCTGACAGGGGTGGCTACACCTTC	CASSSDRGGYTF